This is a list of T cell receptor beta chains from one sample in a study of T cells in tumors after PD-1 blockade. Sequencing used immunoSEQ multiplex PCR; TCRdb keeps in-frame clones, though not all of them. This table holds 45,000 to 60,000 clones, approximately 79% found once. Sequencing used PBMCs, obtained before anti-PD-1 treatment. Every receptor here comes from a human donor with basal cell carcinoma. The CDR3 runs from the conserved cysteine through the conserved F or W. Each record gives: CDR3 length, D gene, V gene, clone size, J gene, CDR3 DNA, CDR3 protein. The D gene is left open where the match is weak. Clone size, where shown, is once, few, many, or a class for clones that have expanded.

length: 13
D: -
V: TRBV30
size: -
J: TRBJ1-1
DNA: TGTGCCTGGAGTACTGGACAGTACACTGAAGCTTTCTTT
CDR3: CAWSTGQYTEAFF

length: 16
D: -
V: TRBV2
size: -
J: TRBJ2-7
DNA: TGTGCCAGCGGCGGCATTCCGAACAGCTGGACCTACGAGCAGTACTTC
CDR3: CASGGIPNSWTYEQYF

length: 16
D: -
V: TRBV3-1/TRBV3-2
size: -
J: TRBJ2-7
DNA: TGTGCCAGCAGCCAAGAGCCCCCCACTGTCTCTCGCGAGCAGTACTTC
CDR3: CASSQEPPTVSREQYF

length: 13
D: TRBD2
V: TRBV6-5
size: once
J: TRBJ2-5
DNA: TGTGCCAGCACCAGTAGCGGGAGAGAGACCCAGTACTTC
CDR3: CASTSSGRETQYF

length: 10
D: -
V: TRBV6-6
size: -
J: TRBJ1-1
DNA: TGTGCCAGCAGGGACACTGAAGCTTTCTTT
CDR3: CASRDTEAFF

length: 16
D: -
V: TRBV5-5
size: -
J: TRBJ2-3
DNA: TGTGCCAGCAGCCCGGCCGGTGAGGCCGGGGTAGATACGCAGTATTTT
CDR3: CASSPAGEAGVDTQYF

length: 14
D: TRBD1
V: TRBV2
size: -
J: TRBJ2-7
DNA: TGTGCCAGACAAAGAGGACAGGTATCCTACGAGCAGTACTTC
CDR3: CARQRGQVSYEQYF

length: 13
D: TRBD1
V: TRBV27
size: -
J: TRBJ1-5
DNA: TGTGCGAAGGGGGCGCAGGGCAATCAGCCCCAGCATTTT
CDR3: CAKGAQGNQPQHF

length: 16
D: TRBD2
V: TRBV4-2
size: -
J: TRBJ2-1
DNA: TGTGCCAGCAGCCAAGTATCACTAGCGGGAGTGAATGAGCAGTTCTTC
CDR3: CASSQVSLAGVNEQFF

length: 13
D: TRBD1
V: TRBV30
size: -
J: TRBJ1-4
DNA: TGTGCCTGGATGGGGGACAGGAATGAAAAACTGTTTTTT
CDR3: CAWMGDRNEKLFF

length: 13
D: TRBD1
V: TRBV10-3
size: -
J: TRBJ2-7
DNA: TGTGCCATCAGTGAACAGGGGCCGTACGAGCAGTACTTC
CDR3: CAISEQGPYEQYF

length: 12
D: -
V: TRBV28
size: -
J: TRBJ1-1
DNA: TGTGCCAGCAGTTTTGCGAACACTGAAGCTTTCTTT
CDR3: CASSFANTEAFF

length: 15
D: -
V: TRBV6-6
size: -
J: TRBJ1-5
DNA: TGTGCCAGCAGCGTCGGCGGGGGGCTAAATCAGCCCCAGCATTTT
CDR3: CASSVGGGLNQPQHF

length: 17
D: -
V: TRBV6-6
size: -
J: TRBJ2-7
DNA: TGTGCCAGCAGTCCTCAGCCCGGGACGGGTCCTTCCTACGAGCAGTACTTC
CDR3: CASSPQPGTGPSYEQYF

length: 14
D: TRBD1
V: TRBV4-1
size: once
J: TRBJ1-1
DNA: TGCGCCAGCAGCCAAAAAGGGGGGACAGTTGAAGCTTTCTTT
CDR3: CASSQKGGTVEAFF

length: 13
D: -
V: TRBV6-5
size: -
J: TRBJ2-2
DNA: TGTGCCAGCAGTTATCGAGACACCGGGGAGCTGTTTTTT
CDR3: CASSYRDTGELFF

length: 15
D: TRBD1
V: TRBV2
size: -
J: TRBJ2-7
DNA: TGTGCCAGCAGGGGGACAGGGGTCTCGACCTACGAGCAGTACTTC
CDR3: CASRGTGVSTYEQYF

length: 18
D: TRBD1
V: TRBV7-9
size: -
J: TRBJ1-5
DNA: TGTGCCAGCAGCTTAGCGATTCCGGGACAGGGGGCAGGGCAGCCCCAGCATTTT
CDR3: CASSLAIPGQGAGQPQHF

length: 15
D: TRBD1
V: TRBV15
size: few
J: TRBJ2-1
DNA: TGTGCCACCAGCAGAGTGGTGGACAGGGACAATGAGCAGTTCTTC
CDR3: CATSRVVDRDNEQFF

length: 14
D: TRBD1
V: TRBV5-6
size: -
J: TRBJ1-2
DNA: TGTGCCAGCAGCCGAGCCGGGACAGTTGATGGCTACACCTTC
CDR3: CASSRAGTVDGYTF

length: 15
D: -
V: TRBV5-1
size: -
J: TRBJ2-2
DNA: TGCGCCAGCAGCTTGAGTCCTAAAAACACCGGGGAGCTGTTTTTT
CDR3: CASSLSPKNTGELFF

length: 14
D: -
V: TRBV11-1
size: -
J: TRBJ2-1
DNA: TGTGCCAGCAGAGACCTCGGCATGTACAATGAGCAGTTCTTC
CDR3: CASRDLGMYNEQFF